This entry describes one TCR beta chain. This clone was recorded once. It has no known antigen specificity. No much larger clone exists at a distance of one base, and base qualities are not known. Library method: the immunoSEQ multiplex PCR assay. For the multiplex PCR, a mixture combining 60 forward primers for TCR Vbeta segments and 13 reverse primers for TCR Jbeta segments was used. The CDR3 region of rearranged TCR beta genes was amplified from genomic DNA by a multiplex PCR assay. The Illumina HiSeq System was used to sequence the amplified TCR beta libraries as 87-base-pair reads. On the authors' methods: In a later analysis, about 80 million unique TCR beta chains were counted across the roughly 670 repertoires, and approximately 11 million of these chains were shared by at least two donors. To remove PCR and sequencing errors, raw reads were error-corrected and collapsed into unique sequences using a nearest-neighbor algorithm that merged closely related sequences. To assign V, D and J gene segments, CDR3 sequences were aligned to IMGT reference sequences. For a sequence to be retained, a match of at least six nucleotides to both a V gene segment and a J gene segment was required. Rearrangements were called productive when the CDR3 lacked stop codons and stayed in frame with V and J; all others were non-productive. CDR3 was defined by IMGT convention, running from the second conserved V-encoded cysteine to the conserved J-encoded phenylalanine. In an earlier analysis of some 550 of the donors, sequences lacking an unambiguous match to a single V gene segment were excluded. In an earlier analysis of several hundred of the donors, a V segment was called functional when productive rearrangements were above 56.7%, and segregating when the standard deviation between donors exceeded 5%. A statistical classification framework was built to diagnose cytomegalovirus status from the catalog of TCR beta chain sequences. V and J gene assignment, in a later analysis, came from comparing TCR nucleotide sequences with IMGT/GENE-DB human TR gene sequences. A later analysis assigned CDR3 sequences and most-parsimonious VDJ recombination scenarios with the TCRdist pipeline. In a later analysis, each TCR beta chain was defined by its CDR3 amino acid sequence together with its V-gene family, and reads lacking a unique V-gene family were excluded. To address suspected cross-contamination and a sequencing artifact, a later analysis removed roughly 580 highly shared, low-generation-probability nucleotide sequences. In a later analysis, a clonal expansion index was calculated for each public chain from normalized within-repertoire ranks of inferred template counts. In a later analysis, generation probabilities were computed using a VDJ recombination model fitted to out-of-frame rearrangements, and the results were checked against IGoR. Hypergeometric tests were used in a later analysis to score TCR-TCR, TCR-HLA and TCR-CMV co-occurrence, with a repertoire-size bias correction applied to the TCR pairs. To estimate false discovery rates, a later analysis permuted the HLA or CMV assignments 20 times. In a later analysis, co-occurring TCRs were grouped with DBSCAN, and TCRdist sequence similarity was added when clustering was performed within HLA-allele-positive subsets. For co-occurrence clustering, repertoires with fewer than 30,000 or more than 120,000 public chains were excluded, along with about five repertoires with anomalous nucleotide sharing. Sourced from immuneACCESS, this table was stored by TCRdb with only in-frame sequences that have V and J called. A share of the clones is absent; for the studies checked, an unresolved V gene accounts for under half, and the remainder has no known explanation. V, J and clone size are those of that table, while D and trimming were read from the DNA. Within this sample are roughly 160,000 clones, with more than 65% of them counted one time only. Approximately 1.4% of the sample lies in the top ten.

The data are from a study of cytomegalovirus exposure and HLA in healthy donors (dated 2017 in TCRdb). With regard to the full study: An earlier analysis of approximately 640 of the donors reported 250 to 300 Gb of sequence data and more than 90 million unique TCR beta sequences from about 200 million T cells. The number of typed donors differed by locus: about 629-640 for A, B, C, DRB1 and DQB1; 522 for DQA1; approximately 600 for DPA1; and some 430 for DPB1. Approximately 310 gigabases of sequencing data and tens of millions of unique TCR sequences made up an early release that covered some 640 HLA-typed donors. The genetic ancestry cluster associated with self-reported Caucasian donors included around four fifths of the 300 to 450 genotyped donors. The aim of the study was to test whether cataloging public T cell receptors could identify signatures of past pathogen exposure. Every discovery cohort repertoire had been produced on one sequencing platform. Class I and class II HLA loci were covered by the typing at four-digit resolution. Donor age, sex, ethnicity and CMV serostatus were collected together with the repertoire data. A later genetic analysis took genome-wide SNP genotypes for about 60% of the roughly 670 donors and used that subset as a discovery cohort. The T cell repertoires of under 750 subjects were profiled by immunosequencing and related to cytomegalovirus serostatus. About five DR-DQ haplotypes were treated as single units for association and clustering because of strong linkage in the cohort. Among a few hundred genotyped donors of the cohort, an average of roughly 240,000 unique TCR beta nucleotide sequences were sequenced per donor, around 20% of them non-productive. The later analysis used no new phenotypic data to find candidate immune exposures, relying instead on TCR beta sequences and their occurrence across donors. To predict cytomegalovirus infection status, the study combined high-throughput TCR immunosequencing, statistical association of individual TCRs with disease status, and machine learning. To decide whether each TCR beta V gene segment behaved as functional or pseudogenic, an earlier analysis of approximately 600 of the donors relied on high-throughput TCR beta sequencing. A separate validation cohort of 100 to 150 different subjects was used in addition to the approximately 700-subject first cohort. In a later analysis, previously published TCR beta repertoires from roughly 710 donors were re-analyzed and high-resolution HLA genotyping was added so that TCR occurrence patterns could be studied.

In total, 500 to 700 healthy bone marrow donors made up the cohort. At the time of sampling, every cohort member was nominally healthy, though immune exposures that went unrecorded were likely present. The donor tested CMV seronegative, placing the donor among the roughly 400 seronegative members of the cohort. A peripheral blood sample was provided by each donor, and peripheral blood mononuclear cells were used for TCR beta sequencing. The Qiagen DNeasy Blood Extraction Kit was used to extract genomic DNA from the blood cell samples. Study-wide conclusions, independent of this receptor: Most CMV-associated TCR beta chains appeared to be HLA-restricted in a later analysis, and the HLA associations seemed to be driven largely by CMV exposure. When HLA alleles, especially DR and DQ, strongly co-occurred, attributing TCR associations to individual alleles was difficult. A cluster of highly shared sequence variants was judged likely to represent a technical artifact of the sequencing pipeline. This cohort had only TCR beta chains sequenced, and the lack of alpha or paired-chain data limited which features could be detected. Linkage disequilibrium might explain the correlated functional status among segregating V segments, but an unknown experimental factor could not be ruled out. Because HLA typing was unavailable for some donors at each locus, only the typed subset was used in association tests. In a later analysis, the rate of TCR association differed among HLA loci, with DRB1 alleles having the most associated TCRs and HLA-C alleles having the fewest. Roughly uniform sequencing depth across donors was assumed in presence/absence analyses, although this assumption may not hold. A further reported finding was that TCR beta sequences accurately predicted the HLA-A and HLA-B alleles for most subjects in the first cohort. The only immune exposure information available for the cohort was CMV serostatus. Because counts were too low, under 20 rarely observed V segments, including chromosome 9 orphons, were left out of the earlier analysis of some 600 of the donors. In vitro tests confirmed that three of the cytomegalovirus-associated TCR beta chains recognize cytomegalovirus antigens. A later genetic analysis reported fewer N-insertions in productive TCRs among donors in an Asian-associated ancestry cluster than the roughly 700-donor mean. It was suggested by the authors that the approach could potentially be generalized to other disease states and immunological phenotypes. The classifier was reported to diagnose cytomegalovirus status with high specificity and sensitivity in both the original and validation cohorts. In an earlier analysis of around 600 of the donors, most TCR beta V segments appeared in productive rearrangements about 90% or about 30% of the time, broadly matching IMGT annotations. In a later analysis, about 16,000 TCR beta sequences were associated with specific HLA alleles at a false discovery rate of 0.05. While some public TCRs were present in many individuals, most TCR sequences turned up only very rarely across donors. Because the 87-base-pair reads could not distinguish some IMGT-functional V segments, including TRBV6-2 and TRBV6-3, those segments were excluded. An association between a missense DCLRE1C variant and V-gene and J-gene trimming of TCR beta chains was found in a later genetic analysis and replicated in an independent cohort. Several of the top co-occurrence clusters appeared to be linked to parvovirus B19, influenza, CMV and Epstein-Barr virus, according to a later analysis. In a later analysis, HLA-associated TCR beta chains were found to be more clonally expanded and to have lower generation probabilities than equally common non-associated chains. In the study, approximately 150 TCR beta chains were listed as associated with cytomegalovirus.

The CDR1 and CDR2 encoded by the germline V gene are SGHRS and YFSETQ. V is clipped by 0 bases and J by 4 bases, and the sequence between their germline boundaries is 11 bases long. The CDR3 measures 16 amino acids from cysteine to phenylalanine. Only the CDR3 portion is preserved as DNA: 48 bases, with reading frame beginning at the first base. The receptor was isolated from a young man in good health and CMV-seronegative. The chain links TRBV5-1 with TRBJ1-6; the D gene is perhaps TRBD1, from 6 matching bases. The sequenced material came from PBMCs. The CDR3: CASSLDGQKYNSPLHF. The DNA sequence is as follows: TGCGCCAGCAGCTTGGACGGACAGAAATATAATTCACCCCTCCACTTT.